The 2 T cell receptor beta chains presented below share a single source sample, sequenced in a study of blood T cell repertoires in COVID-19. Clones were read by immunoSEQ multiplex PCR, and TCRdb kept only the in-frame ones, dropping some. The table has 300,000 to 400,000 clones, 90% to 95% seen once; the top ten hold around 3.5%. The sample was peripheral blood. These receptors originate from a woman under 30 who had recovered from COVID-19.

V and J are TRBV11-2 and TRBJ1-2, with D perhaps matching TRBD1 (6 bases). V shed 0 bases and J shed 2 bases, with 10 bases lying between them. The CDR3 has 15 amino acids. Per the germline V gene, CDR1 is SGHAT and CDR2 is FQNNGV. The CDR3 coding sequence is TGTGCCAGCAGCTTAGATGGACAGAGAAACTATGGCTACACCTTC. It specifies CASSLDGQRNYGYTF.

This chain uses TRBV30 with TRBJ1-1, with D possibly being TRBD1 (5 bases). The CDR3 has 12 amino acids. V lost 1 base and J lost 3, with 6 bases in between. Germline V lookup: CDR1 GTSNPN, CDR2 SVGIG (reference sequence). CDR3 sequence (DNA): TGTGCCTGGAGTGGACAGTACACTGAAGCTTTCTTT. It encodes CAWSGQYTEAFF. The full variable domain, rest sourced from reference TRBV30 and TRBJ1-1, is SQTIHQWPATLVQPVGSPLSLECTVEGTSNPNLYWYRQAAGRGLQLLFYSVGIGQISSEVPQNLSASRPQDRQFILSSKKLLLSDSGFYLCAWSGQYTEAFFGQGTRLTVV.